The clone carrying this T cell receptor beta chain came up once. The data were obtained in a study of blood T cell repertoires in COVID-19. TCRdb keeps only in-frame clones here, not all; method: immunoSEQ multiplex PCR. In the table there are roughly 280,000 clones, over 75% of which are singletons. The receptor was isolated from a woman aged 18-30 years who had recovered from COVID-19. Sample: PBMCs or T cells enriched from blood (not recorded which).

The CDR3 DNA reads TGCGCCAGCAGCTTTGCGCAGGGTATTGGCTACGAGCAGTACTTC. It yields the protein CASSFAQGIGYEQYF. This chain uses TRBV5-1 with TRBJ2-7, with D maybe TRBD1 (5 bases). V lost 2 bases and J 3 bases, leaving 15 bases between the germline ends. CDR1 SGHRS and CDR2 YFSETQ come from the germline V gene. This CDR3 has 15 amino acids.